A single sample is the source of the 12 T cell receptor beta chains below, sequenced in a study of blood T cell repertoires in COVID-19. TCRdb keeps only in-frame clones here, not all; method: immunoSEQ multiplex PCR. The sample has more than 150,000 clones, approximately 87% seen once. The sequenced sample was peripheral blood. These TCRs come from a man between 65 and 85 years old with active or convalescent COVID-19.

The chain is built from TRBV25-1 and TRBJ1-1; a possible D gene is TRBD1 (5 bases). The CDR3 is 14 amino acids. Trimming removed 4 bases from V and 3 bases from J, with 12 bases in between. Germline assignment: CDR1 MGHDK and CDR2 SYGVNS. CDR3 DNA: TGTGCCAGCAGTGCGGCAGGGAGGGACACTGAAGCTTTCTTT. Translation: CASSAAGRDTEAFF.

The V and J genes are TRBV6-1 and TRBJ1-5, with D unclear. Trimming pared 2 bases from V and 0 bases from J, leaving 11 bases between. CDR3 length equals 16 residues. Germline V CDR1 and CDR2: MNHNS, SASEGT. As DNA, the CDR3 is TGTGCCAGCAGTGAAAGCCGAGGGTATAGCAATCAGCCCCAGCATTTT. Amino acids: CASSESRGYSNQPQHF.

The chain links TRBV24-1 to TRBJ2-1, with 7 nucleotides matching TRBD1. CDR3 length: 17 residues. Trimming at V came to 4 bases and at J to 3 bases, leaving 11 bases not matched to a gene. Germline CDR1 is KGHDR and CDR2 is SFDVKD. The CDR3 DNA follows: TGTGCCACCAGTGAACCCAGGGCAGGGGGAATCTACAATGAGCAGTTCTTC. Translated, it gives CATSEPRAGGIYNEQFF.

The gene calls are TRBV24-1 and TRBJ1-2; 7 bases align to TRBD1. The CDR3 has 16 amino acids. Trimming took 10 bases from V and 4 from J; bases not matched to a gene: 17. Germline assignment: CDR1 KGHDR and CDR2 SFDVKD. CDR3 residues: CATSDSGVRGTYGYTF. The DNA of the CDR3 is TGTGCCACGTCCGATTCGGGCGTCAGGGGGACCTATGGCTACACCTTC.

This chain joins TRBV2 and TRBJ2-2, with 7 positions matching TRBD2. The CDR3 has 14 residues. J gave up 2 bases and V 11 bases, and 8 bases lay outside the gene matches. Germline V gene lookup returns CDR1 SNHLY and CDR2 FYNNEI. CDR3 sequence: CAGSGTANTGELFF. The CDR3 coding sequence is TGTGCCGGGAGCGGGACGGCTAACACCGGGGAGCTGTTTTTT. The complete variable domain, with remaining parts taken from reference TRBV2 and TRBJ2-2, reads EPEVTQTPSHQVTQMGQEVILRCVPISNHLYFYWYRQILGQKVEFLVSFYNNEISEKSEIFDDQFSVERPDGSNFTLKIRSTKLEDSAMYFCAGSGTANTGELFFGEGSRLTVL.

The chain has TRBV19 and TRBJ1-4, with 10 nucleotides matching TRBD1. Germline V gene sequence: CDR1 LNHDA, CDR2 SQIVND (reference sequence). This CDR3 comprises 14 residues. The trim removed 7 bases at V and 7 bases at J, leaving 6 bases unmatched. CDR3 residues: CASTLTGGREKLFF. The CDR3 region has the DNA TGTGCCAGTACCTTGACAGGGGGCCGTGAAAAACTGTTTTTT.

This clone was detected only a few times. The chain links TRBV2 to TRBJ2-7, with a tentative D call TRBD2 (5 bases). The CDR3 extends over 13 amino acids. The germline V gene has CDR1 SNHLY and CDR2 FYNNEI. Trimming stripped 6 bases from V and 3 bases from J, with 12 bases between. The CDR3 loop is CASRRQGLYEQYF. CDR3 sequence (DNA): TGTGCCAGCAGGCGACAAGGACTCTACGAGCAGTACTTC.

The V call is TRBV6-6, the J call TRBJ2-1, with TRBD2 identical over 14 bases. V dropped 5 bases and J dropped 9; count of bases not matched to a gene: 12. CDR3 length: 17 amino acids. Germline CDR1 and CDR2: MNHNY and SVGAGI (reference sequence). CDR3: CASSLQQTSGRASEQFF. In DNA form, the CDR3 reads TGTGCCAGCAGTCTTCAACAGACTAGCGGGAGGGCCAGTGAGCAGTTCTTC.

The chain is built from TRBV20-1 and TRBJ1-2; D unclear. V was pared by 7 bases and J by 8 bases, with 11 bases between. The CDR3 sequence is 10 residues long. Germline V gives CDR1 DFQATT, CDR2 SNEGSKA (reference sequence). CDR3 sequence reads: CSDSSRGYTF. DNA of the CDR3: TGCAGTGACTCCTCCAGGGGCTACACCTTC.

This chain joins TRBV9 and TRBJ2-6, with D perhaps TRBD2 (5 bases). The CDR3 length is 15 residues. In germline, CDR1 is SGDLS, CDR2 YYNGEE. V dropped 3 bases and J dropped 2 bases, with 9 bases sitting between them. For the CDR3, the DNA is TGTGCCAGCAGCGCCCTGAGGGCTGGGGCCAACGTCCTGACTTTC. It codes for CASSALRAGANVLTF.

The V call is TRBV12-3 or TRBV12-4, the J call TRBJ1-2; possibly TRBD1 for D (6 bases). Trimming left V 3 bases short and J 4 bases short, with 9 bases between. The CDR3 consists of 13 residues. The CDR3 sequence is CASSLTGPYGYTF. The CDR3, as DNA: TGTGCCAGCAGTTTGACAGGCCCCTATGGCTACACCTTC.

This chain connects TRBV11-2 to TRBJ2-7, with D possibly matching TRBD1 (6 bases). Trimming stripped 5 bases from V and 1 base from J, with 12 bases between. This CDR3 comprises 14 residues. CDR1 and CDR2 (germline): SGHAT, FQNNGV. CDR3 nucleotides: TGTGCCAGCAGCGCCCGACAGGAGTCCTACGAGCAGTACTTC. Translating gives CASSARQESYEQYF.